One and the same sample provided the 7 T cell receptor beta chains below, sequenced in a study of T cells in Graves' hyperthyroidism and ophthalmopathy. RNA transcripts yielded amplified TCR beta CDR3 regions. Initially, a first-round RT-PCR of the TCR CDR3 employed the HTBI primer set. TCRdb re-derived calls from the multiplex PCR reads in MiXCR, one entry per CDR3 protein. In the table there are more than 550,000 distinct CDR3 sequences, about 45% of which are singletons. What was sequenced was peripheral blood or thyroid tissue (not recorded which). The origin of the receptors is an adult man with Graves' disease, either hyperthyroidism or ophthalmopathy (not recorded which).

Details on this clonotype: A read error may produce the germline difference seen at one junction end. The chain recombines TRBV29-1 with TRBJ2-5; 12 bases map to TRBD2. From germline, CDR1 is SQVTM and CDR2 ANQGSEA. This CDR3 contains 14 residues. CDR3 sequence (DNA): TGCAGCGTTCCCGGACTAGCGGGACAAGAGACCAAGTACTTC. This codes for CSVPGLAGQETKYF. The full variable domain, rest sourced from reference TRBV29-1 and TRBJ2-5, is SAVISQKPSRDICQRGTSLTIQCQVDSQVTMMFWYRQQPGQSLTLIATANQGSEATYESGFVIDKFPISRPNLTFSTLTVSNMSPEDSSIYLCSVPGLAGQETKYFGPGTRLLVL.

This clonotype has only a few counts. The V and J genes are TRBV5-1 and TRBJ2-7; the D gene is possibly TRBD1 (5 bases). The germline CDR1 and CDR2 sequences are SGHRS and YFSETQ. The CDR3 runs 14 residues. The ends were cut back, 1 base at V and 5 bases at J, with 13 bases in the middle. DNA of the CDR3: TGCGCCAGCAGCTTGCAGGGAATATCAGACGAGCAGTACTTC. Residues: CASSLQGISDEQYF.

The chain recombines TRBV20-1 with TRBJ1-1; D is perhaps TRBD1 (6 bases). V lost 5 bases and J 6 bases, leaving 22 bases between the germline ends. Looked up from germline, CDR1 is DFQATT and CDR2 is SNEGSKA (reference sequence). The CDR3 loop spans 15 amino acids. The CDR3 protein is CSALLGQSLGSEAFF. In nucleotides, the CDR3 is TGCAGTGCTCTTCTCGGACAGAGCTTAGGTTCTGAAGCTTTCTTT.

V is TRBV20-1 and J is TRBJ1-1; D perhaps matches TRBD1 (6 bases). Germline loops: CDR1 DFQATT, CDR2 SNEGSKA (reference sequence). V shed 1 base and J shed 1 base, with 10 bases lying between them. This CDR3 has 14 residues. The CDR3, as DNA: TGCAGTGCTAGAGCGGGGGCTGCGAACACTGAAGCTTTCTTT. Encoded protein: CSARAGAANTEAFF.

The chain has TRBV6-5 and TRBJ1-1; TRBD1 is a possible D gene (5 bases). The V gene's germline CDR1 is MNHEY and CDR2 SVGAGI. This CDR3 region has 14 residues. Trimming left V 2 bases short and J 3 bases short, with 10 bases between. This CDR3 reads CASSYGAGDTEAFF. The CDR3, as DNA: TGTGCCAGCAGTTACGGGGCAGGCGACACTGAAGCTTTCTTT.

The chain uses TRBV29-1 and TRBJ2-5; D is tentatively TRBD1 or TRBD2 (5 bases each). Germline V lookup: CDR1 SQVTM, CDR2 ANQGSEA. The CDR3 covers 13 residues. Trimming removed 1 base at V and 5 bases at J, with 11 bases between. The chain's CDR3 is CSVEVDGAETQYF. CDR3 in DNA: TGCAGCGTTGAAGTTGACGGGGCGGAGACCCAGTACTTC.

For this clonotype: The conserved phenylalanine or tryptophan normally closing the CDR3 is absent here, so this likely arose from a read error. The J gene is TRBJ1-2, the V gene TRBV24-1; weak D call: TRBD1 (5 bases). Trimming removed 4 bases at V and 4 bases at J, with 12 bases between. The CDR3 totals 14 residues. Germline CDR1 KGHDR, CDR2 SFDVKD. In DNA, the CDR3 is TGTGCCACCAGTGAAGAGGGACCTCCCTATGGCTACACCTCC. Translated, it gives CATSEEGPPYGYTS.